The 24 T cell receptor beta chains reported below all come from one sample, sequenced in a study of cytomegalovirus exposure and HLA in healthy donors. The repertoire was sequenced with immunoSEQ multiplex PCR; TCRdb's copy has only in-frame clones and lacks some. The profile covers around 350,000 clones, with roughly 90% appearing a single time and roughly 0.83% taken by the ten largest. Sequencing was carried out using PBMCs. Receptors were obtained from a woman aged 18-29 years in good health and CMV-seronegative.

The CDR3 nucleotides are TGTGCCAGCAGTGCGCAAGCGGGGGCAGCCTACGAGCAGTACTTC. Amino acids: CASSAQAGAAYEQYF. This rearrangement joins TRBV6-1 to TRBJ2-7; 8 bases fit TRBD2. The CDR3 runs 15 residues. CDR1 and CDR2 from the germline V gene are MNHNS and SASEGT. V shed 4 bases, J shed 2 bases, and the junction held 7 bases outside the gene matches.

This sequence joins TRBV5-1 and TRBJ2-2; maybe TRBD1 (6 bases). Germline V CDR1 and CDR2: SGHRS, YFSETQ. The CDR3 is made up of 15 amino acids. With 0 bases removed from V and 6 bases from J, the gap between germline ends came to 12 bases. The CDR3 DNA is TGCGCCAGCAGCTTGGACAGGGATTTACCCGGGGAGCTGTTTTTT. Translation gives CASSLDRDLPGELFF.

This sequence joins TRBV6-1 and TRBJ1-1; TRBD1 aligns across 8 bases. The CDR3 loop spans 13 amino acids. Trimming at V came to 10 bases and at J to 2 bases, leaving 6 bases not matched to a gene. Germline assignment: CDR1 MNHNS and CDR2 SASEGT. The CDR3 protein is CAIKDRANTEAFF. CDR3 DNA: TGTGCCATTAAGGACAGGGCTAACACTGAAGCTTTCTTT.

The V and J genes are TRBV19 and TRBJ1-5; 11 bases fit TRBD1. The CDR3 runs 15 residues. The trim removed 3 bases at V and 4 bases at J, leaving 2 bases unmatched. CDR1 is LNHDA, CDR2 SQIVND, per germline (reference sequence). The CDR3 region has the DNA TGTGCCAGTAGTATGGGGACAGGGGGAAATCAGCCCCAGCATTTT. As protein: CASSMGTGGNQPQHF.

The gene calls are TRBV7-9 and TRBJ2-7; the match to TRBD1 covers 7 bases. Trimming removed 5 bases from V and 2 bases from J; junction bases left unmatched: 9. The germline V gene has CDR1 SEHNR and CDR2 FQNEAQ (reference sequence). This CDR3 has 15 residues. CDR3 coding DNA: TGTGCCAGCAGCCCTCGACAGGGAGCGGCCTACGAGCAGTACTTC. This sequence encodes CASSPRQGAAYEQYF.

This chain connects TRBV10-1 to TRBJ2-1, with 8 bases matching TRBD2. The V and J ends lost 6 bases and 7 bases, in that order; junction bases with no gene match: 8. This CDR3 comprises 14 residues. Germline V gene data show CDR1 as WNHNN and CDR2 as SYGVQD (reference sequence). Here the CDR3 DNA reads TGCGCCAGCAGCGGGAGGGCCGATGGGAATGAGCAGTTCTTC. Its protein product is CASSGRADGNEQFF.

Here the CDR3 reads CASSYSGQGASGYTF. Here the CDR3 DNA reads TGTGCCAGCAGTTACTCGGGACAGGGGGCAAGTGGCTACACCTTC. The J gene is TRBJ1-2, the V gene TRBV6-6, with 12 bases lining up with TRBD1. J was trimmed by 7 bases and V by 0 bases; bases with no gene match: 3. The CDR3 is made up of 15 amino acids. Germline V gene sequence: CDR1 MNHNY, CDR2 SVGAGI (reference sequence).

The J gene is TRBJ1-4, the V gene TRBV18, with D perhaps matching TRBD1 (5 bases). The CDR3 consists of 15 residues. Trimming took 2 bases from V and 3 from J, leaving 10 bases between them. Germline loops: CDR1 KGHSH, CDR2 LQKENI. The CDR3 DNA reads as TGTGCCAGCTCACCAGGGGCAGGAGCTAATGAAAAACTGTTTTTT. This gives the protein CASSPGAGANEKLFF. Complete variable domain (other parts from reference TRBV18 and TRBJ1-4): NAGVMQNPRHLVRRRGQEARLRCSPMKGHSHVYWYRQLPEEGLKFMVYLQKENIIDESGMPKERFSAEFPKEGPSILRIQQVVRGDSAAYFCASSPGAGANEKLFFGSGTQLSVL.

The rearrangement links TRBV10-1 to TRBJ1-1; D is unresolved. Germline values: CDR1 WNHNN, CDR2 SYGVQD (reference sequence). V was cut by 6 bases and J by 4 bases, with 18 bases left in between. The CDR3 spans 15 residues. In DNA form, the CDR3 reads TGCGCCAGCAGCGAAACCTCGGGAAGAGGCACTGAAGCTTTCTTT. Protein product: CASSETSGRGTEAFF.

The genes are TRBV6-1 and TRBJ1-3; 7 bases align to TRBD1. Germline V gene data show CDR1 as MNHNS and CDR2 as SASEGT. Trimming at V came to 3 bases and at J to 8 bases, leaving 13 bases not matched to a gene. The length of the CDR3 is 16 residues. CDR3 in amino acids: CASSEASTGARDTIYF. The CDR3 region has the DNA TGTGCCAGCAGTGAGGCGAGTACAGGGGCTAGAGACACCATATATTTT.

The rearrangement uses TRBV30 and TRBJ1-4, with 9 bases identical to TRBD1. V lost 5 bases, J lost 7 bases, and 2 bases stayed unmatched. The CDR3 totals 12 residues. Germline loops: CDR1 GTSNPN, CDR2 SVGIG (reference sequence). CDR3 amino acids: CAWSTGGEKLFF. The CDR3 DNA reads TGTGCCTGGTCGACAGGGGGTGAAAAACTGTTTTTT.

The rearrangement uses TRBV30 and TRBJ2-3; 11 bases map to TRBD1. The J segment lost 6 bases and the V segment lost 4 bases, leaving 9 bases of the junction unmatched. The germline gives CDR1 GTSNPN, CDR2 SVGIG (reference sequence). There are 15 residues in the CDR3. CDR3 in amino acids: CAWTSGQGAWDTQYF. In DNA, the CDR3 is TGTGCCTGGACCTCCGGACAGGGGGCCTGGGATACGCAGTATTTT.

This clone was detected once. This chain uses TRBV28 with TRBJ1-2; D unclear. This CDR3 is built from 11 residues. The V gene's germline CDR1 is MDHEN and CDR2 SYDVKM. The V gene lost 6 bases and the J gene lost 5 bases, with 7 bases spanning the gap. The CDR3 here is CASRSRYGYTF. The DNA of the CDR3 is TGTGCCAGCAGGTCGAGATATGGCTACACCTTC.

This chain connects TRBV27 to TRBJ2-5; D unclear. This CDR3 is built from 14 residues. V dropped 6 bases and J dropped 0 bases, with 11 bases sitting between them. In germline, CDR1 is MNHEY, CDR2 SMNVEV (reference sequence). In DNA form, the CDR3 reads TGTGCCAGCAGACTCACCTCCAACCAAGAGACCCAGTACTTC. Translating gives CASRLTSNQETQYF.

The rearrangement links TRBV28 to TRBJ1-5, with 7 bases that match TRBD1. The V gene's germline CDR1 is MDHEN and CDR2 SYDVKM. J gave up 1 base and V 5 bases, and 8 bases lay outside the gene matches. This CDR3 contains 16 residues. This CDR3 reads CASSRQGVGSNQPQHF. In DNA, the CDR3 is TGTGCCAGCAGTAGACAGGGAGTTGGCAGCAATCAGCCCCAGCATTTT. Variable domain in full (rest from reference TRBV28 and TRBJ1-5): DVKVTQSSRYLVKRTGEKVFLECVQDMDHENMFWYRQDPGLGLRLIYFSYDVKMKEKGDIPEGYSVSREKKERFSLILESASTNQTSMYLCASSRQGVGSNQPQHFGDGTRLSIL.

This clone was seen a single time. The J gene is TRBJ2-7, the V gene TRBV11-2; TRBD1 matches at 9 bases. The V and J ends lost 1 base and 2 bases, in that order; junction bases with no gene match: 6. This CDR3 is 16 amino acids long. Germline V gene data show CDR1 as SGHAT and CDR2 as FQNNGV. Written as DNA, the CDR3 is TGTGCCAGCAGCTTAGTCCGGGACAGGGCAACCTACGAGCAGTACTTC. It yields the protein CASSLVRDRATYEQYF.

The V gene is TRBV6-5, the J gene TRBJ2-7, with D perhaps TRBD2 (6 bases). Looked up from germline, CDR1 is MNHEY and CDR2 is SVGAGI. This CDR3 contains 15 residues. V was pared by 5 bases and J by 1 base, with 15 bases between. The CDR3 here is CASSTAAGTSYEQYF. The CDR3 DNA is TGTGCCAGCAGTACCGCGGCGGGGACGTCCTACGAGCAGTACTTC.

The V gene is TRBV28, the J gene TRBJ2-5; no firm D call. The CDR3 runs 14 residues. Germline V gives CDR1 MDHEN, CDR2 SYDVKM. V was trimmed by 4 bases and J by 1 base, leaving 10 bases between them. The CDR3 nucleotides are TGTGCCAGCAGTTCCCGACGGGTCCAAGAGACCCAGTACTTC. It translates to CASSSRRVQETQYF.

In this sample, this clone turned up once. The rearrangement uses TRBV15 and TRBJ1-4; no clear D. Germline V gives CDR1 LNHNV, CDR2 YYDKDF (reference sequence). The V end was cut by 0 bases, the J end by 4 bases, with 12 bases between. There are 16 residues in the CDR3. The CDR3 spells CATSRDGPQINEKLFF. For the CDR3, the DNA is TGTGCCACCAGCAGAGATGGCCCACAGATTAATGAAAAACTGTTTTTT.

The CDR3 protein is CASRLLAGGHNEQFF. Here the CDR3 DNA reads TGTGCAAGTCGCTTACTAGCGGGGGGGCACAATGAGCAGTTCTTC. The V and J genes are TRBV12-2 and TRBJ2-1; the D call in the table, TRBD2, was not verified against the DNA. TRBV12-2 is shown as a pseudogene. The CDR3 is 15 residues long.

The chain employs TRBV30 and TRBJ2-7, with TRBD1 as a possible D gene (5 bases). The CDR3 loop spans 12 amino acids. V shed 4 bases and J shed 2 bases, with 9 bases lying between them. Germline V gene sequence: CDR1 GTSNPN, CDR2 SVGIG (reference sequence). CDR3 loop: CAWTQGTYEQYF. CDR3 coding DNA: TGTGCCTGGACGCAGGGAACCTACGAGCAGTACTTC.

The rearrangement uses TRBV30 and TRBJ1-2; D unresolved. The CDR3 runs 13 residues. Germline CDR1 reads GTSNPN; CDR2 reads SVGIG (reference sequence). The V end was cut by 1 base, the J end by 4 bases, with 10 bases between. CDR3 nucleotides: TGTGCCTGGAGTGAGGCGGGCGCCTATGGCTACACCTTC. The encoded protein is CAWSEAGAYGYTF.

This chain uses TRBV2 with TRBJ2-7, with D possibly TRBD2 on 6 matching bases. The CDR3 contains 15 residues. With 4 bases removed from V and 0 bases from J, the gap between germline ends came to 13 bases. Germline V gene lookup returns CDR1 SNHLY and CDR2 FYNNEI. The CDR3 coding sequence is TGTGCCAGCAGTGTGAATAGCGGACACTCCTACGAGCAGTACTTC. It translates to CASSVNSGHSYEQYF.

The chain couples TRBV12-5 to TRBJ2-5; weak D call: TRBD2 (6 bases). Germline lookup yields CDR1 LGHNT and CDR2 FRNRAP. This CDR3 has 14 amino acids. V was clipped by 2 bases and J by 5 bases, with 12 bases between them. CDR3 DNA: TGTGCTAGTGGTTTGAACGGAGGGATGGAGACCCAGTACTTC. Protein product: CASGLNGGMETQYF.